These T cell receptor beta chains were read from a single sample in a study of beta chain features in type 1 diabetes. Profiling relied on immunoSEQ multiplex PCR, and the TCRdb table lists in-frame clones only, not all of them. The sample holds approximately 140,000 clones, about 51% seen once. Sequencing used Tregs from blood. The receptors here all came from a man younger than 30 in good health. Both conserved end residues are part of each CDR3. D genes are given only for firm matches. The size of a clone is reported for some rows only, either as once, few or many, or as a class for expanded clones.

NA	TRBV6-5	once	TRBJ2-2	CASSYAGTGELFF	TGTGCCAGCAGTTACGCGGGCACCGGGGAGCTGTTTTTT
TRBD1	TRBV28	NA	TRBJ1-1	CATQGALAEAFF	TGTGCCACCCAGGGGGCGTTGGCTGAAGCTTTCTTT
TRBD1	TRBV15	NA	TRBJ1-5	CATSRRRGQGAGQPQHF	TGTGCCACCAGCAGACGTAGAGGACAGGGTGCGGGTCAGCCCCAGCATTTT
NA	TRBV18	NA	TRBJ1-1	CASSATGRTEAFF	TGTGCCAGCTCAGCAACAGGGAGAACTGAAGCTTTCTTT
TRBD1	TRBV4-3	NA	TRBJ1-2	CASSRRPGTDYGYTF	TGCGCCAGCAGCCGCAGACCAGGGACAGACTATGGCTACACCTTC
NA	TRBV18	few	TRBJ2-7	CASSPEEVIGQYF	TGTGCCAGCTCACCGGAGGAAGTGATTGGGCAGTACTTC
NA	TRBV6-5	NA	TRBJ1-1	CASNRQNFEAFF	TGTGCCAGCAACCGACAGAATTTTGAAGCTTTCTTT
NA	TRBV18	few	TRBJ2-7	CASSPSPRGYEQYF	TGTGCCAGCTCACCAAGTCCTCGAGGCTACGAGCAGTACTTC
TRBD2	TRBV7-3	few	TRBJ2-3	CASSLLGLAGVTDTQYF	TGTGCCAGCAGCTTATTGGGACTAGCGGGGGTTACAGATACGCAGTATTTT
TRBD1	TRBV29-1	few	TRBJ2-7	CSVRDRGRSEQYF	TGCAGCGTTAGGGACAGGGGAAGAAGCGAGCAGTACTTC
NA	TRBV2	NA	TRBJ1-5	CATGRESNQPQHF	TGTGCAACGGGCAGGGAAAGCAATCAGCCCCAGCATTTT
NA	TRBV6-5	NA	TRBJ1-1	CASSRGQEANTEAFF	TGTGCCAGCAGTCGTGGTCAGGAAGCCAACACTGAAGCTTTCTTT
NA	TRBV7-2	few	TRBJ1-1	CASSNRRTTEAFF	TGTGCCAGCAGCAACCGGAGGACCACTGAAGCTTTCTTT
NA	TRBV6-5	NA	TRBJ1-1	CASSRQIMNTEAFF	TGTGCCAGCAGCAGACAGATCATGAACACTGAAGCTTTCTTT
NA	TRBV18	NA	TRBJ1-1	CASSPPIVRGYTEAFF	TGTGCCAGCTCACCACCGATAGTCCGGGGATACACTGAAGCTTTCTTT
TRBD2	TRBV28	NA	TRBJ2-5	CASSLRAWGRGSSQYF	TGTGCCAGCAGTTTAAGGGCCTGGGGGAGGGGAAGTTCGCAGTACTTC
NA	TRBV19	few	TRBJ2-7	CASSIGGPNSYEQYF	TGTGCCAGTAGTATAGGGGGGCCGAATTCCTACGAGCAGTACTTC
NA	TRBV20-1	NA	TRBJ1-1	CSASRTAEAFF	TGCAGTGCTTCAAGGACTGCGGAAGCTTTCTTT
NA	TRBV18	few	TRBJ1-1	CASSPPHRGTEAFF	TGTGCCAGCTCACCACCGCATCGGGGTACTGAAGCTTTCTTT
TRBD1	TRBV27	NA	TRBJ2-5	CASSLLRTGRPGQETQYF	TGTGCCAGCAGTTTACTTCGGACAGGCCGACCCGGACAAGAGACCCAGTACTTC
TRBD2	TRBV12-5	few	TRBJ2-1	CASGLKPSGATGEQFF	TGTGCTAGTGGTTTGAAGCCTAGCGGGGCCACCGGTGAGCAGTTCTTC
TRBD2	TRBV2	few	TRBJ2-1	CAIRTKTSGYNEQFF	TGTGCCATCCGCACCAAGACTAGCGGATACAATGAGCAGTTCTTC
NA	TRBV12-5	few	TRBJ2-6	CASGLVDSNVLTF	TGTGCTAGTGGTTTGGTAGACAGCAACGTCCTGACTTTC
TRBD1	TRBV10-3	NA	TRBJ2-5	CAISGRTGEGETQYF	TGTGCCATCAGTGGGCGGACAGGGGAAGGAGAGACCCAGTACTTC
NA	TRBV25-1	NA	TRBJ2-3	CASMGWGVSTDTQYF	TGTGCCAGCATGGGTTGGGGGGTAAGCACAGATACGCAGTATTTT
NA	TRBV18	few	TRBJ2-7	CASSPPTGPYEQYF	TGTGCCAGCTCACCACCCACAGGCCCCTACGAGCAGTACTTC
NA	TRBV30	NA	TRBJ2-3	CAWSVGLWRYF	TGTGCCTGGAGTGTTGGGCTATGGCGGTATTTT
NA	TRBV14	NA	TRBJ1-5	CASSQERGRLYSNQPQHF	TGTGCCAGCAGCCAAGAACGGGGTAGACTGTATAGCAATCAGCCCCAGCATTTT
TRBD2	TRBV29-1	few	TRBJ2-6	CSVENFSGTGANVLTF	TGCAGCGTGGAAAACTTTAGCGGGACTGGGGCCAACGTCCTGACTTTC
NA	TRBV5-1	once	TRBJ1-1	CASGRGGGGNTEAFF	TGCGCCAGCGGGAGGGGAGGCGGGGGGAACACTGAAGCTTTCTTT
NA	TRBV10-3	NA	TRBJ2-7	CAISYQGSPGDEQYF	TGTGCCATCAGTTACCAGGGCTCCCCGGGGGACGAGCAGTACTTC
NA	TRBV28	NA	TRBJ2-7	CASRHDSFSYEQYF	TGTGCCAGCAGGCATGACAGTTTCTCCTACGAGCAGTACTTC
TRBD1	TRBV5-1	NA	TRBJ2-2	CASSDRRTGGTGELFF	TGCGCCAGCAGCGACCGCAGGACAGGGGGTACGGGGGAGCTGTTTTTT
NA	TRBV30	NA	TRBJ2-7	CAWSPTGWASSYEQYF	TGTGCCTGGAGTCCGACGGGATGGGCCAGCTCCTACGAGCAGTACTTC
TRBD1	TRBV7-9	NA	TRBJ2-7	CASSPTGTVRYEQYF	TGTGCCAGCAGCCCAACCGGGACAGTTCGCTACGAGCAGTACTTC
NA	TRBV7-3	NA	TRBJ2-1	CASSPRDYNEQFF	TGTGCCAGCAGCCCGAGGGACTACAATGAGCAGTTCTTC
NA	TRBV7-2	NA	TRBJ2-5	CASSVRGLHETQYF	TGTGCCAGCAGCGTCAGGGGCCTTCATGAGACCCAGTACTTC
TRBD2	TRBV12-5	NA	TRBJ2-1	CASGRTSGNEQFF	TGTGCTAGTGGTAGGACTAGCGGAAATGAGCAGTTCTTC